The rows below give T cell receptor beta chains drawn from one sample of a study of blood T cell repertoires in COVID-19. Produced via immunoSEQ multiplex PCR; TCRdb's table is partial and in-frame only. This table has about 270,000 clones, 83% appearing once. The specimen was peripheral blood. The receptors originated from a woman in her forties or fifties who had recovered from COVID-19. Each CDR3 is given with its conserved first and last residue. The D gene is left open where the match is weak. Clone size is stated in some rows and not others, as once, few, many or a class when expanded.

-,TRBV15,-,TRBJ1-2,CATSGPRVYGYTF,TGTGCCACCAGCGGTCCCAGGGTCTATGGCTACACCTTC
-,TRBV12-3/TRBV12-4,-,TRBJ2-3,CASSSTSTDTQYF,TGTGCCAGCAGTTCGACTAGCACAGATACGCAGTATTTT
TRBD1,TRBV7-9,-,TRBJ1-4,CASSRQGASEKLFF,TGTGCCAGCAGCCGACAGGGGGCAAGTGAAAAACTGTTTTTT
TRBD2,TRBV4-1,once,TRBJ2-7,CASSPRSGGSYEQYF,TGCGCCAGCAGCCCTAGAAGCGGGGGATCCTACGAGCAGTACTTC
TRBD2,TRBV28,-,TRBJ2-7,CASFTGTRLSLSSYEQYF,TGTGCCAGTTTTACCGGGACTAGACTGTCCCTGAGCTCCTACGAGCAGTACTTC
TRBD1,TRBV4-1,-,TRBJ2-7,CASSLMYQARDRVGYEQYF,TGCGCCAGCAGCCTCATGTACCAAGCCCGGGACAGGGTAGGGTACGAGCAGTACTTC
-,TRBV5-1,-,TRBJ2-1,CASSLGQANGEQFF,TGCGCCAGCAGCTTGGGACAGGCCAACGGGGAGCAGTTCTTC
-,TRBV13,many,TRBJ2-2,CASSSPQAGELFF,TGTGCCAGCAGCTCCCCTCAGGCCGGGGAGCTGTTTTTT
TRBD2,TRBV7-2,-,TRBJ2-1,CASSLAGSGGASYNEQFF,TGTGCCAGCAGCTTAGCAGGTAGCGGGGGGGCCTCCTACAATGAGCAGTTCTTC
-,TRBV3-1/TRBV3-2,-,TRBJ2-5,CASSPSVALETQYF,TGTGCCAGCAGCCCGTCGGTAGCCCTGGAGACCCAGTACTTC
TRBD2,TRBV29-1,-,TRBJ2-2,CIIAGGTGELFF,TGCATCATAGCGGGAGGAACCGGGGAGCTGTTTTTT
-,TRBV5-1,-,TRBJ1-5,CASRQDSNQPQHF,TGCGCCAGCAGGCAGGATAGCAATCAGCCCCAGCATTTT
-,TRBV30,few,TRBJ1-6,CAWSVRENSPLHF,TGTGCCTGGAGTGTACGAGAGAATTCACCCCTCCACTTT
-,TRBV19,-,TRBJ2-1,CASSIAGKNEQFF,TGTGCCAGTAGTATAGCCGGGAAGAATGAGCAGTTCTTC
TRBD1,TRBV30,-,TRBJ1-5,CAWSKGQGAGQPQHF,TGTGCCTGGAGTAAGGGACAGGGGGCAGGACAGCCCCAGCATTTT
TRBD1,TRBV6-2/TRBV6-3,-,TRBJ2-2,CASSTTGQGFPGELFF,TGTGCCAGCAGTACGACGGGACAGGGTTTCCCCGGGGAGCTGTTTTTT
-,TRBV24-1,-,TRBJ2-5,CATSDLQGTWETQYF,TGTGCCACCAGTGATTTGCAGGGGACGTGGGAGACCCAGTACTTC
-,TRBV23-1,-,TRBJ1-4,CASSQGRRGLNEKLFF,TGCGCCAGCAGTCAAGGAAGAAGAGGCCTTAATGAAAAACTGTTTTTT
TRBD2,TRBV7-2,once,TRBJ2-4,CASTAGGLAKNIQYF,TGTGCCAGCACCGCGGGAGGGCTAGCCAAAAACATTCAGTACTTC
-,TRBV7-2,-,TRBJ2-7,CASSLAQGDEQYF,TGTGCCAGCAGCTTAGCGCAAGGGGACGAGCAGTACTTC
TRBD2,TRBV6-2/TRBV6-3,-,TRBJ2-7,CASSYSSASGRAVTYEQYF,TGTGCCAGCAGTTACTCCTCGGCTAGCGGGAGGGCCGTAACCTACGAGCAGTACTTC
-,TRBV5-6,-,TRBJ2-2,CASSLDFTGELFF,TGTGCCAGCAGCTTAGACTTCACCGGGGAGCTGTTTTTT
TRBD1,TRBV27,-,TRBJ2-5,CASRGYRGRSQETQYF,TGTGCCAGCAGGGGATACAGGGGGCGGAGCCAAGAGACCCAGTACTTC
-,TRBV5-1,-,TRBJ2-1,CASSLDDRGSYNEQFF,TGCGCCAGCAGCTTGGATGACCGGGGGTCCTACAATGAGCAGTTCTTC
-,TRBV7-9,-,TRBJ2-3,CASSTRQGTDTQYF,TGTGCCAGCAGCACCCGACAGGGCACAGATACGCAGTATTTT
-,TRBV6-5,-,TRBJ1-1,CASSYRELGLAFF,TGTGCCAGCAGTTACAGGGAGTTAGGGTTAGCTTTCTTT
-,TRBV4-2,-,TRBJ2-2,CASSPSGGGTGELFF,TGTGCCAGCAGCCCCTCTGGGGGCGGGACCGGGGAGCTGTTTTTT
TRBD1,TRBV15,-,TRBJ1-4,CATSSLLGQDNEKLFF,TGTGCCACCAGCAGCCTATTGGGACAGGATAATGAAAAACTGTTTTTT
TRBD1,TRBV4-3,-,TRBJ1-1,CASSQEGTGGVRNTEAFF,TGCGCCAGCAGCCAAGAAGGGACAGGGGGCGTTAGGAACACTGAAGCTTTCTTT
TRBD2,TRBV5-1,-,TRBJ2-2,CASSLEGLNTGELFF,TGCGCCAGCAGCTTGGAGGGACTAAACACCGGGGAGCTGTTTTTT
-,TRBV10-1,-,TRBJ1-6,CASRNSAGSYNSPLHF,TGCGCCAGTCGCAACTCAGCGGGCTCCTATAATTCACCCCTCCACTTT
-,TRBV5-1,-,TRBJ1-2,CASRVARRRANYGYTF,TGCGCCAGCCGAGTGGCCAGAAGGCGGGCTAACTATGGCTACACCTTC
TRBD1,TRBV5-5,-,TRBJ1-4,CASSPNPTGTNEKLFF,TGTGCCAGCAGCCCAAATCCGACAGGGACGAATGAAAAACTGTTTTTT
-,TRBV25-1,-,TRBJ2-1,CASWGETRSSYNEQFF,TGTGCCAGCTGGGGGGAGACTAGGAGTTCCTACAATGAGCAGTTCTTC
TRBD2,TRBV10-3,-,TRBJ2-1,CAIITTSTPSSYNEQFF,TGTGCCATCATTACGACTAGCACACCTAGCTCCTACAATGAGCAGTTCTTC